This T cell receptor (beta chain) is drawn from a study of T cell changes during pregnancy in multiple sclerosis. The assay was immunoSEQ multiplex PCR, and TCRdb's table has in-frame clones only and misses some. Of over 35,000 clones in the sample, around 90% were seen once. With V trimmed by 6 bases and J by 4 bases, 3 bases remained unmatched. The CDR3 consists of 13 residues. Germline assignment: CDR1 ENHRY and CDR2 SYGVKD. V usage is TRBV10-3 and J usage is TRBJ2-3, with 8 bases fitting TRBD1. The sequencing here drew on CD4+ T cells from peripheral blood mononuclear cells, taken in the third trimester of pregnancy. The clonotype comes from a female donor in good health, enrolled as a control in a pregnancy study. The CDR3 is CAISQGAADTQYF. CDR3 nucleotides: TGTGCCATCAGCCAGGGGGCTGCAGATACGCAGTATTTT.